These 31 T cell receptor beta chains were all obtained from the same sample, sequenced in a study of cytomegalovirus exposure and HLA in healthy donors. The PCR ran on 60 Vbeta and 13 Jbeta primers. Clones were read by immunoSEQ multiplex PCR, and TCRdb kept only the in-frame ones, dropping some. The sample yields over 100,000 clones, roughly four fifths seen once. Sequencing was done on a sample of PBMCs. The receptors shown here come from a man between 25 and 39 years old in good health and CMV-seropositive.

For this clone: One end of the junction varies from germline; a read error may be responsible. This chain uses TRBV9 with TRBJ2-2; 11 bases fit TRBD2. The CDR3 has 16 residues. The germline V gene encodes CDR1 SGDLS and CDR2 YYNGEE. The CDR3: CASRGSGGVNTGELFF. In DNA, the CDR3 is TGTGCGAGCAGAGGTAGCGGGGGGGTAAACACCGGGGAGCTGTTTTTT.

The chain joins TRBV7-8 to TRBJ2-4; 8 bases agree with TRBD2. Trimming at V came to 1 base and at J to 7 bases, leaving 18 bases not matched to a gene. CDR3 length: 19 residues. Germline V CDR1 and CDR2: SGHVS, FQNEAQ. The CDR3 here is CASSLVGPVLAVRGNIQYF. The DNA for the CDR3 is TGTGCCAGCAGCTTAGTAGGTCCGGTACTAGCGGTTCGTGGCAACATTCAGTACTTC.

The chain recombines TRBV7-8 with TRBJ2-1, with D possibly matching TRBD2 (6 bases). Per the germline V gene, CDR1 is SGHVS and CDR2 is FQNEAQ. Trimming removed 9 bases at V and 4 bases at J, with 16 bases between. The length of the CDR3 is 14 residues. CDR3 bases: TGTGCCAGTACGTGGCGGGGAACGTACAATGAGCAGTTCTTC. Translating it yields CASTWRGTYNEQFF.

In DNA form, the CDR3 reads TGCGCCAGCAGCTTAGCGGGAGGTAGGGGCAATGAGCAGTTCTTC. This gives the protein CASSLAGGRGNEQFF. The chain uses TRBV5-1 and TRBJ2-1; TRBD2 agrees at 9 bases. The CDR3 is 15 amino acids. With V trimmed by 2 bases and J by 6 bases, 6 bases remained unmatched. Looked up from germline, CDR1 is SGHRS and CDR2 is YFSETQ. The complete variable domain, with remaining parts taken from reference TRBV5-1 and TRBJ2-1, reads KAGVTQTPRYLIKTRGQQVTLSCSPISGHRSVSWYQQTPGQGLQFLFEYFSETQRNKGNFPGRFSGRQFSNSRSEMNVSTLELGDSALYLCASSLAGGRGNEQFFGPGTRLTVL.

This clone has just one count. The V and J genes are TRBV10-2 and TRBJ2-2; TRBD2 matches 11 bases. V trimming: 6 bases; J trimming: 1 base; junction bases outside the gene matches: 10. CDR1 and CDR2 (germline): WSHSY, SAAADI. The CDR3 is 18 residues long. The CDR3 coding sequence is TGCGCCAGCAGCGGGCGACTAGCGGGGATTGTGAACACCGGGGAGCTGTTTTTT. Amino acids: CASSGRLAGIVNTGELFF.

The gene calls are TRBV29-1 and TRBJ2-2; 9 bases align to TRBD1. The CDR3 is 14 amino acids. The germline V gene encodes CDR1 SQVTM and CDR2 ANQGSEA. With 0 bases clipped from V and 7 bases from J, the junction kept 3 bases outside the gene matches. The CDR3 bases are TGCAGCGTTGAAGAGACAGGGGGTATCGGGGAGCTGTTTTTT. This codes for CSVEETGGIGELFF.

The rearrangement links TRBV7-3 to TRBJ1-5, with 7 bases lining up with TRBD1. CDR3 length: 13 amino acids. The V and J ends lost 5 bases and 4 bases, in that order; junction bases with no gene match: 2. Germline V lookup: CDR1 SGHTA, CDR2 FQGTGA. This CDR3 is CASSPGQNQPQHF. As DNA, the CDR3 is TGTGCCAGCAGCCCGGGACAGAATCAGCCCCAGCATTTT.

The CDR3 loop is CASSPGGQDGELFF. For the CDR3, the DNA is TGTGCCAGCTCACCGGGAGGACAGGACGGGGAGCTGTTTTTT. The chain is built from TRBV18 and TRBJ2-2; TRBD1 is a possible D gene (7 bases). Deletions cut 3 bases from V and 7 bases from J, with 12 bases between. The CDR3 covers 14 residues. Germline values: CDR1 KGHSH, CDR2 LQKENI.

V usage is TRBV5-4 and J usage is TRBJ2-5; D possibly corresponds to TRBD1 (5 bases). The V and J ends lost 4 bases and 5 bases respectively, with 15 bases between them. Germline loops: CDR1 SGHNT, CDR2 YYREEE (reference sequence). This CDR3 contains 14 residues. The CDR3 nucleotides read TGTGCCAGCAGCCGGCAGGGCCTGCAGGAGACCCAGTACTTC. Protein product: CASSRQGLQETQYF.

The DNA of the CDR3 is TGCGCCAGCTCCCAACGTGGAGTTTCACCCCTCCACTTT. Translating gives CASSQRGVSPLHF. The V gene is TRBV5-1, the J gene TRBJ1-6; no reliable D call. There are 13 residues in the CDR3. With 7 bases removed from V and 9 bases from J, the gap between germline ends came to 14 bases. Germline V gene sequence: CDR1 SGHRS, CDR2 YFSETQ.

The V call is TRBV19, the J call TRBJ2-1; possibly TRBD1 for D (5 bases). CDR1 and CDR2 from the germline V gene are LNHDA and SQIVND (reference sequence). Trimming took off 4 bases at V and 6 bases at J, with 25 bases between the two ends. The CDR3 totals 18 residues. For the CDR3, the DNA is TGTGCCAGTAGTACCAGCCGGCACGCACAGGCGGCTGTCAATGAGCAGTTCTTC. Translation gives CASSTSRHAQAAVNEQFF. The whole variable domain, remainder taken from reference TRBV19 and TRBJ2-1, is DGGITQSPKYLFRKEGQNVTLSCEQNLNHDAMYWYRQDPGQGLRLIYYSQIVNDFQKGDIAEGYSVSREKKESFPLTVTSAQKNPTAFYLCASSTSRHAQAAVNEQFFGPGTRLTVL.

The chain couples TRBV7-3 to TRBJ1-1, with TRBD1 matching over 11 bases. Unmatched junction bases numbered 10, after V lost 5 bases and J lost 5 bases. From germline, CDR1 is SGHTA and CDR2 FQGTGA. The CDR3 has 16 residues. The CDR3 here is CASSPRTGGEWTEAFF. The CDR3 DNA reads as TGTGCCAGCAGCCCCCGGACAGGGGGCGAGTGGACTGAAGCTTTCTTT.

The chain employs TRBV7-9 and TRBJ2-3, with 10 bases lining up with TRBD2. Germline V gene lookup returns CDR1 SEHNR and CDR2 FQNEAQ (reference sequence). After removal of 4 bases from V and 0 bases from J, the junction contained 4 bases not matched to a gene. The CDR3 length is 16 residues. CDR3 nucleotides: TGTGCCAGCAGCTCTTCGACTAGCGGGAGCACAGATACGCAGTATTTT. Its translation: CASSSSTSGSTDTQYF.

This clone was picked up a small number of times. V and J are TRBV28 and TRBJ1-2, with no clear D. Germline CDR1 is MDHEN and CDR2 is SYDVKM. V lost 6 bases to trimming and J lost 4 bases, with 12 bases between them. The CDR3 is 13 residues long. In DNA form, the CDR3 reads TGTGCCAGCAGCCCGCAGGTGTTCTATGGCTACACCTTC. It is translated as CASSPQVFYGYTF.

This chain connects TRBV27 to TRBJ2-7; 8 bases agree with TRBD2. This CDR3 is 14 amino acids long. Germline CDR1 and CDR2: MNHEY and SMNVEV (reference sequence). V lost 0 bases and J lost 4; bases outside the gene matches: 2. This CDR3 reads CASSLSTGGYEQYF. The CDR3 DNA reads as TGTGCCAGCAGTTTATCGACGGGGGGGTACGAGCAGTACTTC.

This clone occurred a few times. This chain links TRBV4-2 with TRBJ1-5; D gene ambiguous. CDR1 is LGHNA, CDR2 YNFKEQ, per germline. Trimming left V 0 bases short and J 1 base short, with 10 bases between. The CDR3 runs 16 residues. This CDR3 is CASSQDLRGSNQPQHF. For the CDR3, the DNA is TGTGCCAGCAGCCAAGATCTTCGGGGAAGCAATCAGCCCCAGCATTTT.

The chain uses TRBV10-2 and TRBJ2-3, with 7 bases aligning to TRBD2. With V trimmed by 6 bases and J by 0 bases, 6 bases remained unmatched. The V gene's germline CDR1 is WSHSY and CDR2 SAAADI. This CDR3 is built from 15 residues. In nucleotides, the CDR3 is TGCGCCAGCAGACCCACTAGCGCTAGCACAGATACGCAGTATTTT. Its protein is CASRPTSASTDTQYF.

The rearrangement joins TRBV9 to TRBJ1-1, with 8 bases lining up with TRBD1. The germline gives CDR1 SGDLS, CDR2 YYNGEE. V gave up 4 bases and J gave up 3 bases; unmatched junction bases: 11. CDR3 length: 16 residues. The CDR3 sequence is CASSPSPSRGHTEAFF. In DNA form, the CDR3 reads TGTGCCAGCAGCCCGAGCCCCAGCAGGGGGCACACTGAAGCTTTCTTT.

This clone was detected only a few times. The rearrangement links TRBV4-1 to TRBJ1-4, with TRBD1 matching over 7 bases. CDR1 is MGHRA and CDR2 is YSYEKL in the germline V gene. V lost 1 base to trimming and J lost 8 bases; unmatched junction nucleotides: 7. The CDR3 covers 15 residues. CDR3 nucleotide sequence: TGCGCCAGCAGCCAAGCAGGGGGGCTCTGGGAAAAACTGTTTTTT. Protein: CASSQAGGLWEKLFF.

The chain has TRBV6-1 and TRBJ1-3; D uncertain. Germline V gene lookup returns CDR1 MNHNS and CDR2 SASEGT. The V and J ends lost 6 bases and 2 bases respectively, with 14 bases between them. The CDR3 runs to 15 residues. The CDR3 DNA is TGTGCCAGCAGCCCGGCGGGGAGGACTGGAAACACCATATATTTT. Translating gives CASSPAGRTGNTIYF.

The chain joins TRBV10-1 to TRBJ1-1; D is uncertain. The CDR3 contains 14 residues. Between the trimmed V and J ends, which lost 2 bases and 5 bases, there was a span of 12 bases. From germline, CDR1 is WNHNN and CDR2 SYGVQD (reference sequence). The CDR3 protein is CASSEEGQLTEAFF. CDR3 bases: TGCGCCAGCAGTGAGGAGGGCCAGTTGACTGAAGCTTTCTTT.

This clone was picked up a small number of times. The genes are TRBV7-9 and TRBJ2-1; the match to TRBD2 covers 10 bases. V was clipped by 1 base and J by 7 bases; unmatched bases: 4. This CDR3 contains 15 residues. From germline, CDR1 is SEHNR and CDR2 FQNEAQ (reference sequence). CDR3 loop: CASSLGRTSGNEQFF. CDR3 bases: TGTGCCAGCAGCTTAGGTAGGACTAGCGGAAATGAGCAGTTCTTC. The full variable domain, rest sourced from reference TRBV7-9 and TRBJ2-1, is DTGVSQNPRHKITKRGQNVTFRCDPISEHNRLYWYRQTLGQGPEFLTYFQNEAQLEKSRLLSDRFSAERPKGSFSTLEIQRTEQGDSAMYLCASSLGRTSGNEQFFGPGTRLTVL.

In DNA, the CDR3 is TGTGCCAGCAGCTTAGCGGGACAGGGTCTTTACGAGCAGTACTTC. It is translated as CASSLAGQGLYEQYF. The V gene is TRBV13, the J gene TRBJ2-7, with 9 bases that match TRBD1. CDR3 length: 15 residues. V shed 1 base, J shed 4 bases, and the junction held 5 bases outside the gene matches. Germline CDR1 PRHDT, CDR2 FYEKMQ (reference sequence).

The DNA for the CDR3 is TGTGCCAGCAGACGCGGGGGGCTAGCGGGAGTGCGGGAGCAGTTCTTC. Residues: CASRRGGLAGVREQFF. This chain connects TRBV21-1 to TRBJ2-1; the table's TRBD2 call for D was not verified on the DNA. TRBV21-1 is a documented pseudogene. The length of the CDR3 is 16 residues.

V is TRBV5-1 and J is TRBJ1-1, with a possible D match to TRBD1 (6 bases). V lost 6 bases to trimming and J lost 3 bases, with 15 bases between them. CDR1 and CDR2 (germline): SGHRS, YFSETQ. The CDR3 spans 14 residues. The CDR3 DNA reads TGCGCCAGCAACCTGGGGGGGGCCGACACTGAAGCTTTCTTT. This gives the protein CASNLGGADTEAFF.

This rearrangement joins TRBV28 to TRBJ2-3; D might be TRBD2 (5 bases). Trimming removed 1 base from V and 4 bases from J, with 6 bases in between. The CDR3 consists of 13 residues. Germline CDR1 is MDHEN and CDR2 is SYDVKM. This CDR3 is CASSLSRADTQYF. CDR3 sequence (DNA): TGTGCCAGCAGTTTATCGCGGGCAGATACGCAGTATTTT.

This clone was detected once. The V call is TRBV7-3, the J call TRBJ2-1; 7 bases match TRBD1. Germline V gene sequence: CDR1 SGHTA, CDR2 FQGTGA. The length of the CDR3 is 15 residues. Losses at the gene ends were 5 bases for V and 2 bases for J; bases not matched to a gene: 6. The CDR3 reads CASSPRDSTYNEQFF. The DNA of the CDR3 is TGTGCCAGCAGCCCCCGGGACAGTACCTACAATGAGCAGTTCTTC.

The chain combines TRBV7-6 with TRBJ2-6; D is possibly TRBD2 (7 bases). Germline V gene sequence: CDR1 SGHVS, CDR2 FNYEAQ. V dropped 5 bases and J dropped 0 bases, with 20 bases sitting between them. There are 19 residues in the CDR3. CDR3 protein: CASSPRRGGGNSGANVLTF. The CDR3 nucleotides are TGTGCCAGCAGCCCCCGCCGAGGGGGGGGGAACTCTGGGGCCAACGTCCTGACTTTC. Using reference TRBV7-6 and TRBJ2-6 for the parts outside the CDR3, the full variable domain is GAGVSQSPRYKVTKRGQDVALRCDPISGHVSLYWYRQALGQGPEFLTYFNYEAQQDKSGLPNDRFSAERPEGSISTLTIQRTEQRDSAMYRCASSPRRGGGNSGANVLTFGAGSRLTVL.

A few counts support this clone. The J gene is TRBJ2-4, the V gene TRBV30, with no clear D. V dropped 8 bases and J dropped 11 bases, with 22 bases sitting between them. The CDR3 totals 13 residues. Per germline, CDR1 GTSNPN and CDR2 SVGIG (reference sequence). CDR3 DNA: TGTGCCCACTCCCAAGACGATAGCACTCTTCAGTACTTC. Protein sequence: CAHSQDDSTLQYF.

The V and J genes are TRBV4-2 and TRBJ1-4, with 10 bases identical to TRBD1. The CDR3 is 15 amino acids. Losses at the gene ends were 6 bases for V and 6 bases for J; bases not matched to a gene: 7. Per the germline V gene, CDR1 is LGHNA and CDR2 is YNFKEQ. CDR3 in DNA: TGTGCCAGCAGAGAGACAGGGGGCTTGGATGAAAAACTGTTTTTT. It yields the protein CASRETGGLDEKLFF.

This clone was counted between two and nine times. This chain joins TRBV9 and TRBJ1-4; no firm D call. This CDR3 is 14 amino acids long. V was trimmed by 3 bases and J by 0 bases, leaving 6 bases between them. Germline lookup yields CDR1 SGDLS and CDR2 YYNGEE. The CDR3 loop is CASSATPTNEKLFF. DNA of the CDR3: TGTGCCAGCAGCGCTACCCCAACTAATGAAAAACTGTTTTTT.